These T cell receptor beta chains were read from a single sample in a study of T-cell reconstitution after alpha-beta-depleted transplantation in children. Via MiXCR, TCRdb re-called the PCR reads, giving one row per CDR3 protein. The table has around 600,000 distinct CDR3 sequences, roughly 17% seen once. The material sequenced was PBMCs from the stem cell graft donor, taken from the stem cell graft. The source of these receptors is a human donor who donated a stem cell graft to a child with acute myeloid leukemia. Both conserved end residues are part of each CDR3. The order of the fields is D gene, V gene, J gene, clone size, CDR3 length, CDR3 DNA, CDR3 protein. A D gene is named only where the DNA matches it firmly. Clone size is not always given. Where it is, it says once, few, many or a class for expanded clones.

NA	TRBV7-9	TRBJ2-3	NA	17	TGTGCCAGCAGCTTCGGAGAGCTCGGGGGTGGAGCAGATACGCAGTATTTT	CASSFGELGGGADTQYF
TRBD1	TRBV29-1	TRBJ2-2	few	16	TGCAGCGTTGAAGCTAGGGGGACAGGGGGCACCGGGGAGCTGTTTTTT	CSVEARGTGGTGELFF
NA	TRBV20-1	TRBJ2-1	NA	14	TGCAGTGCTAGGGTCAGGGGTTGGGACAATGAGCAGTTCTTC	CSARVRGWDNEQFF
TRBD2	TRBV25-1	TRBJ2-1	few	18	TGTGCCAGCAGGGGGTTAGCGGGGGGTCAAAGCTCCTACAATGAGCAGTTCTTC	CASRGLAGGQSSYNEQFF
NA	TRBV7-1	TRBJ2-6	NA	13	TGTGGGAGCAGCTCTACTCGGGCCAACGTCCTGACTTTC	CGSSSTRANVLTF
NA	TRBV20-1	TRBJ1-1	many	9	TGCAGTGCTAGAGGGGGGGCTTTCTTT	CSARGGAFF
NA	TRBV6-5	TRBJ1-2	NA	12	TGTGCCAGCAGTTACCCGGGGCAAGGCTACACCTTC	CASSYPGQGYTF
NA	TRBV7-8	TRBJ1-2	NA	17	TGTGCCAGCAGCTTAGGACGTCAACGGGATTTACGCTATGGCTACACCTTC	CASSLGRQRDLRYGYTF
NA	TRBV20-1	TRBJ2-2	many	13	TGCAGTGCTAGCTTAGCCGGGGCCGGGGAGCTGTTTTTT	CSASLAGAGELFF
TRBD1	TRBV24-1	TRBJ1-5	NA	15	TGTGCCACCAGTGATTCCGGGACAGGGGATTCGCCCCAGCATTTT	CATSDSGTGDSPQHF
NA	TRBV7-8	TRBJ2-1	once	15	TGTGCCAGCAGCCCCTCCGTCCTGCTTAGCAATGAGCAGTTCTTC	CASSPSVLLSNEQFF
TRBD1	TRBV20-1	TRBJ1-1	many	11	TGCAGTGCTAAGGGGGCCACTGAAGCTTTCTTT	CSAKGATEAFF
TRBD2	TRBV20-1	TRBJ2-5	many	15	TGCAGTGCTAGAGAAAGCAGCGGGGGCTCTTGGGCCCAGTACTTC	CSARESSGGSWAQYF
TRBD1	TRBV2	TRBJ1-1	NA	13	TGTGCCAGCAGTGCAGGGGGGAACACTGAAGCTTTCTTT	CASSAGGNTEAFF
NA	TRBV20-1	TRBJ1-5	NA	15	TGCGGTGCTAGAGCCTTGAGCTATAGCAATCAGCCCCAGCATTTT	CGARALSYSNQPQHF
TRBD2	TRBV4-3	TRBJ2-1	NA	17	TGCGCCAGCAGCCAAGAGACTAGCGGGGGCCTCTACAATGAGCAGTTCTTC	CASSQETSGGLYNEQFF
TRBD1	TRBV7-7	TRBJ2-3	many	15	TGTGCCAGCAGTCAGACAGGGGGTCCCAGCGGTACGCAGTATTTT	CASSQTGGPSGTQYF
NA	TRBV12-3/TRBV12-4	TRBJ2-7	NA	14	TGTGCCAGCAGTGGGCCGGACAGTAACTACGAGCAGTACTTC	CASSGPDSNYEQYF
NA	TRBV6-6	TRBJ2-1	NA	13	TGTGCCAGCAGACTGGGACTTTACAATGAGCAGTTCTTC	CASRLGLYNEQFF
NA	TRBV7-3	TRBJ2-2	NA	16	TGTGCCAGCAGCTCATATGGGCAGGACAACAGGGGGGAGCTGTTTTTT	CASSSYGQDNRGELFF
NA	TRBV28	TRBJ2-5	few	14	TGTGCCAGCAGTCCGGGGGCGGTACAAGAGACCCAGTACTTC	CASSPGAVQETQYF
TRBD2	TRBV10-3	TRBJ2-2	many	16	TGTGCCATCAGCTCGGGACTAGCGGACTACACCGGGGAGCTGTTTTTT	CAISSGLADYTGELFF
TRBD2	TRBV12-3/TRBV12-4	TRBJ2-7	NA	15	TGTGCCAGCACCATCTCAGCGGGGGGGAAATACGAGCAGTACTTC	CASTISAGGKYEQYF
TRBD1	TRBV5-1	TRBJ2-2	NA	15	TGCGCCAGCAGCTTAACAGGGGGCCGGAGCGGGGAGCTGTTTTTT	CASSLTGGRSGELFF
NA	TRBV12-3/TRBV12-4	TRBJ2-1	many	15	TGTGCCAGCAGCCCGGGGGAAAGCTCCTACAATGAGCAGTTCTTC	CASSPGESSYNEQFF
NA	TRBV12-3/TRBV12-4	TRBJ1-1	many	12	TGTGCCAGCAGTGATGACGAGTATGAAGCTTTCTTT	CASSDDEYEAFF
NA	TRBV7-9	TRBJ2-7	NA	13	TGTGCCAGCAGCTTAGCGCAGGGCTACGAGCAGTACTTC	CASSLAQGYEQYF
NA	TRBV7-2	TRBJ1-5	few	15	TGTGCCAGCAGCTTAAGGGCCCTAATCAATCAGCCCCAGCATTTT	CASSLRALINQPQHF
TRBD1	TRBV7-9	TRBJ1-1	NA	10	TGTGCCAGCAGCAGCAGGGGGTCTTTCTTT	CASSSRGSFF
NA	TRBV2	TRBJ1-2	NA	18	TGTGCCAGCTGTTTTGCCTTATTTGAGTGGACAGCTAACTATGGCTACACCTTC	CASCFALFEWTANYGYTF
TRBD2	TRBV6-2/TRBV6-3	TRBJ2-7	NA	14	TGTGCCAGCAGACCGGGACTAGCGGGGTACGAGCAGTACTTC	CASRPGLAGYEQYF
NA	TRBV12-3/TRBV12-4	TRBJ1-1	many	14	TGTGCCAGCAGTTTGGGGGAGGGGAACACTGAAGCTTTCTTT	CASSLGEGNTEAFF
TRBD2	TRBV20-1	TRBJ2-1	few	17	TGCAGTGCTAGACCGTGGACTAGCGGGGGGGGAAGGGGTGAGCAGTTCTTC	CSARPWTSGGGRGEQFF
NA	TRBV20-1	TRBJ1-2	many	11	TGCAGTGCTAGAGGATCGGGCGGCTACACCTTC	CSARGSGGYTF
NA	TRBV20-1	TRBJ1-2	NA	15	TGCAGTGCTAGACCTCCAGACGGATTTAACTATGGCTACACCTTC	CSARPPDGFNYGYTF
NA	TRBV12-3/TRBV12-4	TRBJ2-2	NA	15	TGTGCCAGCAGTTTCGGTACCAGCTCGTCCGGGGAGCTGTTTTTT	CASSFGTSSSGELFF
NA	TRBV7-9	TRBJ2-2	NA	15	TGTGCCAGCAGCCTGCGGGCCAGGGGTACCGGGGAGCTGTTTTTT	CASSLRARGTGELFF
NA	TRBV20-1	TRBJ1-2	many	12	TGCAGTGCTAGAGTACAGTACTATGGCTACACCTTC	CSARVQYYGYTF
NA	TRBV7-2	TRBJ1-5	few	16	TGTGCCAGCAGCTTTGGCCGATCGGCAGTCAATCAGCCCCAGCATTTT	CASSFGRSAVNQPQHF
NA	TRBV20-1	TRBJ2-7	many	11	TGCAGTGCTACGGGTCTCTACGAGCAGTACTTC	CSATGLYEQYF
TRBD1	TRBV12-3/TRBV12-4	TRBJ1-1	NA	15	TGTGCCAGCAGTTTAAGGGGACAGGGCTCCACTGAAGCTTTCTTT	CASSLRGQGSTEAFF
NA	TRBV6-5	TRBJ2-2	few	17	TGTGCCAGCAGTTCCCGGGACACCCGGCGTTCCACCGGGGAGCTGTTTTTT	CASSSRDTRRSTGELFF
TRBD1	TRBV25-1	TRBJ1-1	few	15	TGTGCCAGCAGTGATTGGACAGGGGGCCGCACTGAAGCTTTCTTT	CASSDWTGGRTEAFF
NA	TRBV7-9	TRBJ2-7	NA	15	TGTGCCAGCAGCCTGTATCGTGACAGCGCCTACGAGCAGTACTTC	CASSLYRDSAYEQYF
TRBD1	TRBV29-1	TRBJ1-5	many	13	TGCAGCGTCTCTGACAGGGGGAATCAGCCCCAGCATTTT	CSVSDRGNQPQHF
NA	TRBV12-3/TRBV12-4	TRBJ2-1	NA	15	TGTGCCAGCAGCCACCGTATCGTGGCATACAATGAGCAGTTCTTC	CASSHRIVAYNEQFF
NA	TRBV5-1	TRBJ2-1	NA	14	TGCGCCAGCAGCTTGGAATTGGGCTACAATGAGCAGTTCTTC	CASSLELGYNEQFF
NA	TRBV20-1	TRBJ2-3	many	13	TGCAGTGCGCGCCCTAGGGGGTTAGATACGCAGTATTTT	CSARPRGLDTQYF
NA	TRBV28	TRBJ2-3	NA	14	TGTGCCAGTCGAACAGGGGAGGGGACAGATACGCAGTATTTT	CASRTGEGTDTQYF
NA	TRBV20-1	TRBJ1-5	many	13	TGCAGTATACCTAGATTGAGCAATCAGCCCCAGCATTTT	CSIPRLSNQPQHF
TRBD2	TRBV7-2	TRBJ2-1	few	15	TGTGCCAGCAGCTCTGGACTAGCGGGGAGGTATGAGCAGTTCTTC	CASSSGLAGRYEQFF
NA	TRBV5-1	TRBJ2-5	NA	12	TGCGCCAGCCGACTCTCCGGGGAGACCCAGTACTTC	CASRLSGETQYF
TRBD1	TRBV20-1	TRBJ1-2	NA	12	TGCAGTGCTAGACTCGGACAGGGGCGCTACACCTTC	CSARLGQGRYTF